This section outlines one T cell receptor (beta chain) sequence together with its context. The antigen is not known. This entry is derived from a study of cytomegalovirus exposure and HLA in healthy donors. Across the study: A subsequent analysis stated that the 120 or so validation repertoires were run on the same platform as the roughly 670 first-cohort repertoires. Study observations and caveats: It was found in a later analysis that first-cohort TCR clusters tended to co-occur in the 100 to 150 validation repertoires. The study labeled approximately 150 TCR beta chains cytomegalovirus-associated.

Profiling relied on immunoSEQ multiplex PCR, and the TCRdb table lists in-frame clones only, not all of them. This table has fewer than 200,000 clones, more than 65% appearing once. V shed 0 bases and J 7 bases; nucleotides not matched to a gene: 0. Germline-derived CDR1 and CDR2 are SGHDN and FVKESK. This CDR3 spans 14 amino acids. The receptor comes from a woman between 18 and 29 years old in good health and CMV-seropositive. The sample consisted of PBMCs. The V call is TRBV14, the J call TRBJ1-6; 7 bases match TRBD1. The CDR3 DNA reads as TGTGCCAGCAGCCAAGAGACAGGGAATTCACCCCTCCACTTT. Its protein product is CASSQETGNSPLHF.